A selection of T cell receptor beta chains follows, all from one sample in a study of Graves' ophthalmopathy and Graves' hyperthyroidism. TCRdb processed the multiplex PCR reads anew with MiXCR; each CDR3 protein has one entry. There are 300,000 to 400,000 distinct CDR3 sequences in the sample; about a sixth occur only once, and roughly an eighth lies in the top ten. The specimen was peripheral blood. These TCRs come from an adult man with Graves' ophthalmopathy. Both conserved end residues are part of each CDR3. D genes are given only for firm matches. Where a row states a size, it is once, few, many or the class of an expanded clone; other rows omit it.

>TRBV6-1|NA|TRBD1|TRBJ2-7
CASRWAGGYEQYF
TGTGCCAGCAGATGGGCAGGGGGCTACGAGCAGTACTTC
>TRBV20-1|many|TRBD1|TRBJ2-7
CSALMTGGLDEQYF
TGCAGTGCCCTAATGACAGGGGGCCTCGACGAGCAGTACTTC
>TRBV11-2|many|TRBD2|TRBJ2-7
CASSLRLAGGQEQYF
TGTGCCAGCAGCCTCCGACTAGCGGGAGGGCAAGAGCAGTACTTC
>TRBV20-1|many|NA|TRBJ1-3
CSARAYIDTIYF
TGCAGTGCTAGAGCTTACATCGACACCATATATTTT
>TRBV5-1|many|NA|TRBJ2-7
CASSLEVGSIDEQYF
TGCGCCAGCAGCTTGGAAGTGGGGAGTATCGACGAGCAGTACTTC
>TRBV9|many|NA|TRBJ2-7
CASSVDHSSYEQYF
TGTGCCAGCAGCGTAGATCATAGCTCCTACGAGCAGTACTTC
>TRBV12-3/TRBV12-4|many|TRBD1|TRBJ1-2
CASSAQGALSGGGYTF
TGTGCCAGCAGTGCACAGGGGGCCCTCTCTGGCGGGGGCTACACCTTC
>TRBV2|many|NA|TRBJ2-5
CASLWDVSETQYF
TGTGCCAGTTTATGGGATGTCTCAGAGACCCAGTACTTC
>TRBV29-1|many|NA|TRBJ1-2
CSVYQDGLYGYTF
TGCAGCGTGTACCAGGACGGTCTTTATGGCTACACCTTC
>TRBV6-1|many|TRBD2|TRBJ2-5
CASSPGLAARTQYF
TGTGCCAGCAGTCCGGGACTAGCGGCCCGGACCCAGTACTTC
>TRBV28|many|TRBD1|TRBJ1-2
CASSLQGATGYTF
TGTGCCAGCAGTTTACAGGGGGCGACCGGCTACACCTTC
>TRBV20-1|NA|TRBD2|TRBJ2-7
CSAGTSGSWKNYEQYF
TGCAGTGCTGGCACTAGCGGGAGTTGGAAGAACTACGAGCAGTACTTC
>TRBV29-1|many|TRBD2|TRBJ2-5
CSVTGTSGGGETQYF
TGCAGCGTTACCGGGACTAGCGGGGGTGGAGAGACCCAGTACTTC
>TRBV20-1|NA|NA|TRBJ2-7
CSARGPPSYEQYF
TGCAGTGCTAGAGGTCCGCCTTCCTACGAGCAGTACTTC
>TRBV27|NA|NA|TRBJ2-6
CASSLWAISGANVLTF
TGTGCCAGCAGTTTGTGGGCCATCTCTGGGGCCAACGTCCTGACTTTC
>TRBV12-3/TRBV12-4|NA|NA|TRBJ1-1
CAIRVSTEAFF
TGTGCCATCCGGGTTAGCACTGAAGCTTTCTTT
>TRBV7-8|many|TRBD2|TRBJ2-1
CASSTGLNHNEQFF
TGTGCCAGCAGCACGGGACTAAACCACAATGAGCAGTTCTTC
>TRBV5-4|many|TRBD1|TRBJ2-7
CASSSFELTDRGVGNEQYF
TGTGCCAGCAGCTCTTTTGAATTGACCGACAGGGGGGTAGGCAACGAGCAGTACTTC
>TRBV6-1|few|NA|TRBJ2-5
CASSEHQQETQYF
TGTGCCAGCAGTGAACACCAGCAAGAGACCCAGTACTTC
>TRBV19|many|NA|TRBJ1-6
CASSMADSPEPLHF
TGTGCCAGTAGTATGGCGGACAGCCCCGAGCCCCTCCACTTT
>TRBV5-1|many|NA|TRBJ2-7
CASSRGERYEQYF
TGCGCCAGCAGCAGGGGAGAGCGCTACGAGCAGTACTTC
>TRBV10-3|many|NA|TRBJ1-1
CAISEFGGNTEAFF
TGTGCCATCAGTGAGTTTGGGGGGAACACTGAAGCTTTCTTT
>TRBV28|NA|TRBD1|TRBJ2-7
CASSLDRGQYEQYF
TGTGCCAGCAGTTTGGACAGGGGACAGTACGAGCAGTACTTC
>TRBV7-2|many|NA|TRBJ2-7
CASRYRDTYEQYF
TGTGCCAGCAGATACAGGGATACCTACGAGCAGTACTTC
>TRBV11-2|many|NA|TRBJ2-7
CASSLDGQFQYEQYF
TGTGCCAGCAGCTTAGATGGACAGTTCCAATACGAGCAGTACTTC
>TRBV11-2|many|NA|TRBJ1-2
CASSLGVGPAYGYTF
TGTGCCAGCAGCTTAGGGGTAGGGCCGGCCTATGGCTACACCTTC
>TRBV20-1|many|NA|TRBJ2-5
CSAREVVDETQYF
TGCAGTGCTAGAGAGGTGGTGGACGAGACCCAGTACTTC
>TRBV6-5|many|TRBD1|TRBJ2-2
CASRYRQGNTGELFF
TGTGCCAGCAGATATCGACAGGGCAACACCGGGGAGCTGTTTTTT
>TRBV12-3/TRBV12-4|many|TRBD1|TRBJ1-1
CASSPRTGLNTEAFF
TGTGCCAGCAGTCCCCGGACAGGGCTGAACACTGAAGCTTTCTTT
>TRBV7-2|NA|TRBD2|TRBJ2-7
CASSLAGLAGGPLYEQYF
TGTGCCAGCAGCTTAGCAGGACTAGCGGGAGGTCCCCTCTACGAGCAGTACTTC
>TRBV12-3/TRBV12-4|NA|NA|TRBJ1-1
CASSFQVWTEAFF
TGTGCCAGCAGTTTTCAGGTTTGGACTGAAGCTTTCTTT
>TRBV12-3/TRBV12-4|many|NA|TRBJ1-3
CASRALGAWGSGNTIYF
TGTGCCAGCAGGGCATTGGGGGCCTGGGGGTCTGGAAACACCATATATTTT